These T cell receptor beta chains were read from a single sample in a study of identical twins. TCRdb itself ran the 5' RACE reads through MiXCR, one entry per CDR3 protein. The sample records hundreds of thousands of distinct CDR3 sequences, approximately 8% being singletons. The sample was also reused in another study, on yellow fever vaccine responses in identical twins.

The material sequenced was CD8+ T cells sorted from blood. These receptors all stem from a woman younger than 35 in good health. CDR3s include the opening cysteine and the closing phenylalanine or tryptophan. D genes are given only for firm matches. The listing skips clone size in some rows; elsewhere it reads once, few, many or a size class.

d_gene: -; v_gene: TRBV13; j_gene: TRBJ1-2; abundance: -; len: 15; CDR3nt: TGTGCCAGCAGCCCAAGGACGGACGCTAACTATGGCTACACCTTC; CDR3aa: CASSPRTDANYGYTF
d_gene: -; v_gene: TRBV4-2; j_gene: TRBJ1-6; abundance: few; len: 16; CDR3nt: TGTGCCAGCAGCCAGGCGGCCCTGCAAAATAATTCACCCCTCCACTTT; CDR3aa: CASSQAALQNNSPLHF
d_gene: -; v_gene: TRBV4-2; j_gene: TRBJ2-2; abundance: -; len: 19; CDR3nt: TGTGCCAGCAGCCAACAATTCGGCGGGGAGAGGGAGTACACCGGGGAGCTGTTTTTT; CDR3aa: CASSQQFGGEREYTGELFF
d_gene: -; v_gene: TRBV4-1; j_gene: TRBJ2-5; abundance: few; len: 15; CDR3nt: TGCGCCAGCAGCCAAGATCGGGCCCTCCAAGAGACCCAGTACTTC; CDR3aa: CASSQDRALQETQYF
d_gene: -; v_gene: TRBV12-3/TRBV12-4; j_gene: TRBJ1-5; abundance: many; len: 12; CDR3nt: TGTGCCAGCAGTTTAGGGAATCAGCCCCAGCATTTT; CDR3aa: CASSLGNQPQHF
d_gene: TRBD2; v_gene: TRBV27; j_gene: TRBJ2-1; abundance: few; len: 18; CDR3nt: TGTGCCAGCAGTTTCCGGCCTCAACTAGCGGGGGGGAACAATGAGCAGTTCTTC; CDR3aa: CASSFRPQLAGGNNEQFF
d_gene: -; v_gene: TRBV24-1; j_gene: TRBJ2-3; abundance: few; len: 17; CDR3nt: TGTGCCACCAGTGAGCGCCCGCCGGGACGGGGCACAGATACGCAGTATTTT; CDR3aa: CATSERPPGRGTDTQYF
d_gene: -; v_gene: TRBV5-1; j_gene: TRBJ2-3; abundance: -; len: 15; CDR3nt: TGCGCCAGCAGCTTATCTTCCAGGCCCACAGATACGCAGTATTTT; CDR3aa: CASSLSSRPTDTQYF
d_gene: TRBD2; v_gene: TRBV7-9; j_gene: TRBJ2-1; abundance: -; len: 15; CDR3nt: TGTGCCAGCAGCTTAGTGGGACTACACTACAATGAGCAGTTCTTC; CDR3aa: CASSLVGLHYNEQFF
d_gene: -; v_gene: TRBV13; j_gene: TRBJ2-1; abundance: few; len: 15; CDR3nt: TGTGCCAGCAGCCCCGGGCCGTTAAGGAACAATGAGCAGTTCTTC; CDR3aa: CASSPGPLRNNEQFF
d_gene: TRBD1; v_gene: TRBV9; j_gene: TRBJ1-1; abundance: few; len: 15; CDR3nt: TGTGCCAGCAGCGGACCAGGGGGTCCCGGGGCTGAAGCTTTCTTT; CDR3aa: CASSGPGGPGAEAFF
d_gene: TRBD2; v_gene: TRBV5-1; j_gene: TRBJ2-1; abundance: few; len: 18; CDR3nt: TGCGCCAGCAGCTTGGTACTAGCGGGGGGCGGATATGACAATGAGCAGTTCTTC; CDR3aa: CASSLVLAGGGYDNEQFF